The rows below give T cell receptor beta chains drawn from one sample of a study of blood T cell repertoires in COVID-19. Repertoires were generated with immunoSEQ multiplex PCR, while TCRdb's copy carries only in-frame clones and drops some. The data contain a few hundred thousand clones, 88% of them singletons. Specimen: PBMCs or T cells enriched from blood (not recorded which). The receptors originated from a woman aged 18-35 years who had recovered from COVID-19. Each CDR3 is given with its conserved first and last residue. D genes are given only for firm matches. Size tells how often a clone was seen (once, few, many) or the class of an expanded clone, and some rows leave it out.

v_call: TRBV6-2/TRBV6-3; clone_size: -; d_call: -; j_call: TRBJ2-7; cdr3_nt: TGTGCCAGCAGTTACAAGGGGGGGACCTACGAGCAGTACTTC; cdr3_aa: CASSYKGGTYEQYF
v_call: TRBV19; clone_size: -; d_call: TRBD1; j_call: TRBJ1-1; cdr3_nt: TGTGCCAGTAGTCCTTTGCGGGGACAGGGAGCTTTCTTT; cdr3_aa: CASSPLRGQGAFF
v_call: TRBV6-5; clone_size: -; d_call: -; j_call: TRBJ2-7; cdr3_nt: TGTGCCAGCAGTTACTCGAAACGGGGAAATACTTACGAGCAGTACTTC; cdr3_aa: CASSYSKRGNTYEQYF
v_call: TRBV5-4; clone_size: -; d_call: TRBD2; j_call: TRBJ2-2; cdr3_nt: TGTGCCAGCAGCTGGGGACTAGCGGGGTCGAAGCAGGCCACCGGGGAGCTGTTTTTT; cdr3_aa: CASSWGLAGSKQATGELFF
v_call: TRBV27; clone_size: -; d_call: TRBD2; j_call: TRBJ2-1; cdr3_nt: TGTGCCAGCAGTTTAGTGGCGGGGGGCCGGAATGAGCAGTTCTTC; cdr3_aa: CASSLVAGGRNEQFF
v_call: TRBV19; clone_size: few; d_call: TRBD1; j_call: TRBJ1-4; cdr3_nt: TGTGCCAGTAGTCCCGGGACAGATAATGAAAAACTGTTTTTT; cdr3_aa: CASSPGTDNEKLFF
v_call: TRBV7-9; clone_size: -; d_call: TRBD1; j_call: TRBJ2-1; cdr3_nt: TGTGCCAGCAGCTTACCATCCGGGACAGGCCCCTACAATGAGCAGTTCTTC; cdr3_aa: CASSLPSGTGPYNEQFF
v_call: TRBV30; clone_size: -; d_call: TRBD1; j_call: TRBJ1-1; cdr3_nt: TGTGCCTGGAGTGTCACAGGGGGGACCACTGAAGCTTTCTTT; cdr3_aa: CAWSVTGGTTEAFF
v_call: TRBV6-2/TRBV6-3; clone_size: once; d_call: -; j_call: TRBJ1-2; cdr3_nt: TGTGCCAGCAGTCCAAAGACAGTTAACTATGGCTACACCTTC; cdr3_aa: CASSPKTVNYGYTF
v_call: TRBV5-1; clone_size: -; d_call: -; j_call: TRBJ1-2; cdr3_nt: TGCGCCAGCAGCTCAACCTCCGCGGGTAACTATGGCTACACCTTC; cdr3_aa: CASSSTSAGNYGYTF
v_call: TRBV7-3; clone_size: -; d_call: TRBD1; j_call: TRBJ2-1; cdr3_nt: TGTGCCAGCAGCTTAGTACAGGGGACCAATGAGCAGTTCTTC; cdr3_aa: CASSLVQGTNEQFF
v_call: TRBV12-3/TRBV12-4; clone_size: -; d_call: -; j_call: TRBJ1-2; cdr3_nt: TGTGCCAGCAGTTTCCTCTATGGCTACACCTTC; cdr3_aa: CASSFLYGYTF
v_call: TRBV30; clone_size: -; d_call: -; j_call: TRBJ1-1; cdr3_nt: TGTGCCTGGAGTGTACTAGGAGTAATGGGCGGGTTT; cdr3_aa: CAWSVLGVMGGF
v_call: TRBV6-5; clone_size: -; d_call: -; j_call: TRBJ1-2; cdr3_nt: TGTGCCAGCACCCTTAGTGGGAGCTATGGCTACACCTTC; cdr3_aa: CASTLSGSYGYTF
v_call: TRBV5-8; clone_size: -; d_call: TRBD1; j_call: TRBJ1-5; cdr3_nt: TGTGCCAGCAGCTTGGCCCCGGGACAGGGGCAGCATTTT; cdr3_aa: CASSLAPGQGQHF
v_call: TRBV4-2; clone_size: -; d_call: -; j_call: TRBJ2-3; cdr3_nt: TGTGCCAGCAGCCAAGTGGGGGGTGATACAGATACGCAGTATTTT; cdr3_aa: CASSQVGGDTDTQYF
v_call: TRBV7-9; clone_size: -; d_call: TRBD2; j_call: TRBJ2-1; cdr3_nt: TGTGCCAGCAGCTTTGGCCGGGGGGTTGTCACCCCTTACAATGAGCAGTTCTTC; cdr3_aa: CASSFGRGVVTPYNEQFF
v_call: TRBV5-5; clone_size: -; d_call: TRBD1; j_call: TRBJ2-7; cdr3_nt: TGTGCCAGCAGCACCTCTAGGACAGGGGACCCCTACGAGCAGTACTTC; cdr3_aa: CASSTSRTGDPYEQYF
v_call: TRBV12-5; clone_size: -; d_call: -; j_call: TRBJ1-1; cdr3_nt: TGTGCTAGTGCCCTGCTCCCAAGGGCAGGGATGAACACTGAAGCTTTCTTT; cdr3_aa: CASALLPRAGMNTEAFF
v_call: TRBV4-2; clone_size: -; d_call: -; j_call: TRBJ1-1; cdr3_nt: TGTGCCAGCAGCCAAGGACCAGGGGCGCCATTTGGGGAAGCTTTCTTT; cdr3_aa: CASSQGPGAPFGEAFF
v_call: TRBV29-1; clone_size: -; d_call: TRBD1; j_call: TRBJ1-1; cdr3_nt: TGCAGCGTTGAGCCTACAGGGGGCCCTGAAGCTTTCTTT; cdr3_aa: CSVEPTGGPEAFF
v_call: TRBV4-3; clone_size: -; d_call: -; j_call: TRBJ1-2; cdr3_nt: TGCGCCAGCAGCCAAGAAGCGGCAGGTGAAGGCTACACCTTC; cdr3_aa: CASSQEAAGEGYTF
v_call: TRBV9; clone_size: -; d_call: -; j_call: TRBJ1-5; cdr3_nt: TGTGCCAGCAGCCGGGATCAGCACGGTCAGCCCCAGCATTTT; cdr3_aa: CASSRDQHGQPQHF
v_call: TRBV18; clone_size: -; d_call: TRBD2; j_call: TRBJ2-2; cdr3_nt: TGTGCCAGCTCAGGACTAGCGCGGGACACCGGGGAGCTGTTTTTT; cdr3_aa: CASSGLARDTGELFF
v_call: TRBV7-6; clone_size: -; d_call: TRBD1; j_call: TRBJ1-1; cdr3_nt: TGTGCCAGCAGCTTAGGACAGGGGGCGAGAACTGAAGCTTTCTTT; cdr3_aa: CASSLGQGARTEAFF
v_call: TRBV11-2; clone_size: -; d_call: TRBD1; j_call: TRBJ1-6; cdr3_nt: TGTGCCAGCAGCTTAGATCGGAGGGGGCAGCGATATAATTCACCCCTCCACTTT; cdr3_aa: CASSLDRRGQRYNSPLHF
v_call: TRBV27; clone_size: -; d_call: -; j_call: TRBJ1-4; cdr3_nt: TGTGCCAGCAGTTTGAGTGTGGGGCGAACTTATGAAAAACTGTTTTTT; cdr3_aa: CASSLSVGRTYEKLFF
v_call: TRBV11-2; clone_size: -; d_call: -; j_call: TRBJ1-2; cdr3_nt: TGTGCCAGCAGCTTAGACAGTGACTATGGCTACACCTTC; cdr3_aa: CASSLDSDYGYTF
v_call: TRBV18; clone_size: -; d_call: -; j_call: TRBJ1-6; cdr3_nt: TGTGCCAGCTCACCAAACGGGGATTCACCCCTCCACTTT; cdr3_aa: CASSPNGDSPLHF
v_call: TRBV6-8; clone_size: -; d_call: TRBD2; j_call: TRBJ2-7; cdr3_nt: TGTGCCAGCAGTTACGACTCCATCGGACTAGCGGGACCCTACGAGCAGTACTTC; cdr3_aa: CASSYDSIGLAGPYEQYF
v_call: TRBV12-5; clone_size: once; d_call: -; j_call: TRBJ2-3; cdr3_nt: TGTGCTAGTGGCTCCACAGGGATGTTCGCAGATACGCAGTATTTT; cdr3_aa: CASGSTGMFADTQYF
v_call: TRBV25-1; clone_size: -; d_call: TRBD2; j_call: TRBJ2-3; cdr3_nt: TGTGCCAGCAGTGAATGGGGGGGGTGGGATAGCACAGATACGCAGTATTTT; cdr3_aa: CASSEWGGWDSTDTQYF
v_call: TRBV12-3/TRBV12-4; clone_size: -; d_call: -; j_call: TRBJ1-1; cdr3_nt: TGTGCCAGCAGTTTTTCCCGCAGGAATGAAGCTTTCTTT; cdr3_aa: CASSFSRRNEAFF
v_call: TRBV18; clone_size: -; d_call: -; j_call: TRBJ1-4; cdr3_nt: TGTGCCAGCTCACCTAGGAACAGTATTAAGGAAAAACTGTTTTTT; cdr3_aa: CASSPRNSIKEKLFF
v_call: TRBV11-2; clone_size: -; d_call: -; j_call: TRBJ2-1; cdr3_nt: TGTGCCAGCAGCCCACCCGGCTCCTACAATGAGCAGTTCTTC; cdr3_aa: CASSPPGSYNEQFF
v_call: TRBV9; clone_size: -; d_call: TRBD2; j_call: TRBJ2-1; cdr3_nt: TGTGCCAGCAGCGAGTTTGCGACTAGCGGGGTCTACAATGAGCAGTTCTTC; cdr3_aa: CASSEFATSGVYNEQFF
v_call: TRBV5-5; clone_size: few; d_call: TRBD1; j_call: TRBJ1-6; cdr3_nt: TGTGCCAGCAGCAGGACAGGGATTGAGAGCTCCTATAATTCACCCCTCCACTTT; cdr3_aa: CASSRTGIESSYNSPLHF
v_call: TRBV15; clone_size: -; d_call: -; j_call: TRBJ2-7; cdr3_nt: TGTGCCACCAGCGAGAAATGGGGACTCGAGCAGTACTTC; cdr3_aa: CATSEKWGLEQYF
v_call: TRBV25-1; clone_size: -; d_call: TRBD1; j_call: TRBJ2-1; cdr3_nt: TGTGCCAGCAGACAGGGGTACAATGAGCAGTTCTTC; cdr3_aa: CASRQGYNEQFF
v_call: TRBV18; clone_size: -; d_call: -; j_call: TRBJ2-2; cdr3_nt: TGTGCCAGCTCTCGCCCTATGATTCAGGCCGGGGAGCTGTTTTTT; cdr3_aa: CASSRPMIQAGELFF
v_call: TRBV30; clone_size: -; d_call: -; j_call: TRBJ2-5; cdr3_nt: TGTGCCTGGACATGGGGGGATAATCAAGAGGCCCAGTACTTC; cdr3_aa: CAWTWGDNQEAQYF
v_call: TRBV5-8; clone_size: -; d_call: -; j_call: TRBJ1-5; cdr3_nt: TGTGCCAGCAGTTCAGGGTATCAGCCCCAGCATTTT; cdr3_aa: CASSSGYQPQHF
v_call: TRBV2; clone_size: -; d_call: -; j_call: TRBJ2-7; cdr3_nt: TGTGCCAGCAGTGTCCTTACGCCTGCCCGCGTCTACGAGCAGTACTTC; cdr3_aa: CASSVLTPARVYEQYF
v_call: TRBV4-2; clone_size: -; d_call: TRBD1; j_call: TRBJ1-5; cdr3_nt: TGTGCCAGCAGCCAAGTGGAGGGGGCAAGTCAGCCCCAGCATTTT; cdr3_aa: CASSQVEGASQPQHF
v_call: TRBV5-1; clone_size: few; d_call: -; j_call: TRBJ2-2; cdr3_nt: TGCGCCAGCAGCTTCGGACATCAGAACACCGGGGAGCTGTTTTTT; cdr3_aa: CASSFGHQNTGELFF
v_call: TRBV5-1; clone_size: -; d_call: TRBD1; j_call: TRBJ1-2; cdr3_nt: TGCGCCAGCAGCGGCCCCACAGCGACCGGACAGGGGGCTAACTATGGCTACACCTTC; cdr3_aa: CASSGPTATGQGANYGYTF
v_call: TRBV5-1; clone_size: -; d_call: -; j_call: TRBJ2-1; cdr3_nt: TGCGCCAGCAGCTACATCGACACCGAGCAGTTCTTC; cdr3_aa: CASSYIDTEQFF
v_call: TRBV2; clone_size: -; d_call: TRBD1; j_call: TRBJ1-4; cdr3_nt: TGTGCCAGCACCGACAGGGCCGTCCTATTTGAAAAACTGTTTTTT; cdr3_aa: CASTDRAVLFEKLFF
v_call: TRBV9; clone_size: once; d_call: TRBD1; j_call: TRBJ2-1; cdr3_nt: TGTGCCAGCAGCGCCGGGACAGCAACCTACAATGAGCAGTTCTTC; cdr3_aa: CASSAGTATYNEQFF
v_call: TRBV12-3/TRBV12-4; clone_size: -; d_call: TRBD1; j_call: TRBJ1-2; cdr3_nt: TGTGCCAGCAGTTTTGGGGACAGGGGATTCTCCACCTTC; cdr3_aa: CASSFGDRGFSTF
v_call: TRBV2; clone_size: -; d_call: TRBD1; j_call: TRBJ1-5; cdr3_nt: TGTGCCAGCAGTGTACAGGGGCAGCCCCAGCATTTT; cdr3_aa: CASSVQGQPQHF
v_call: TRBV7-9; clone_size: -; d_call: -; j_call: TRBJ1-2; cdr3_nt: TGTGCCAGCAGCTTCATGGCGGATGGCTACACCTTC; cdr3_aa: CASSFMADGYTF
v_call: TRBV20-1; clone_size: -; d_call: -; j_call: TRBJ1-6; cdr3_nt: TGCAGTACTCAATCACCCCTCCACTTT; cdr3_aa: CSTQSPLHF
v_call: TRBV24-1; clone_size: -; d_call: -; j_call: TRBJ1-5; cdr3_nt: TGTGCCACCAGTAGGGGGTTCAATCAGCCCCAGCATTTT; cdr3_aa: CATSRGFNQPQHF